Listed below are T cell receptor beta chains from one sample, sequenced in a study of cytomegalovirus exposure and HLA in healthy donors. The method was immunoSEQ multiplex PCR; TCRdb's version includes in-frame clones alone and lacks a portion of them. Recorded for this sample: under 200,000 clones. What was sequenced was PBMCs. These receptors were collected from a man younger than 45 in good health and CMV-seronegative. The CDR3 runs from the conserved cysteine through the conserved F or W. Each record gives: V gene, J gene, CDR3 protein.

TRBV5-4,TRBJ1-3,CASSLVAGSSGNTIYF
TRBV4-1,TRBJ2-2,CASSQMTVANTGELFF
TRBV9,TRBJ1-4,CASSEHGTGVEKLFF
TRBV6-5,TRBJ1-2,CASTPHSANYGYTF
TRBV25-1,TRBJ2-3,CASSDPSGLAGGGDTQYF
TRBV11-2,TRBJ1-1,CASSLQENTEAFF
TRBV30,TRBJ2-5,CAWSAFLAGGQTQYF
TRBV7-6,TRBJ2-7,CASSPGSIPNYEQYF
TRBV7-9,TRBJ1-2,CASSLASTVSGYTF
TRBV6-6,TRBJ2-7,CASSYGTGTNEQYF
TRBV29-1,TRBJ2-3,CSVGGLTSGFGADTQYF
TRBV6-5,TRBJ2-7,CASSYSNTGVPYEQYF
TRBV2,TRBJ2-2,CASSEGAAGANTGELFF
TRBV7-3,TRBJ2-7,CASSFSGSSYEQYF
TRBV10-1,TRBJ2-2,CASSDPSGGASGELFF
TRBV18,TRBJ2-1,CASSPPGTGVSEQFF
TRBV9,TRBJ1-1,CASSVEGQGGTEAFF
TRBV14,TRBJ2-7,CASSQTQGNYEQYF
TRBV28,TRBJ1-3,CASSSHRLSGNTIYF
TRBV5-1,TRBJ2-2,CASSLQGTGELFF
TRBV10-3,TRBJ2-5,CAISGRGLAGGSQETQYF
TRBV6-1,TRBJ2-3,CASSERGTSGYTDTQYF
TRBV5-6,TRBJ1-5,CASSFWDRDQPQHF
TRBV10-1,TRBJ2-1,CASSSGTGAYNEQFF
TRBV19,TRBJ2-7,CASSIVAGGGFYERYF
TRBV29-1,TRBJ1-2,CSVEGGRQRYGYTF
TRBV7-9,TRBJ2-7,CASSFPGTLYEQYF
TRBV10-2,TRBJ1-1,CASSLSDTEAFF
TRBV27,TRBJ1-6,CASSFTDYNSPLHF
TRBV2,TRBJ2-1,CASKVSGSMYNEQFF
TRBV12-1,TRBJ1-5,CASSFRDRTVVPQHF
TRBV13,TRBJ2-2,CASSWRSARLRTGELFF
TRBV5-3,TRBJ2-7,CARICCYFSYEQYF
TRBV6-5,TRBJ2-7,CASSYTSQGGEQYF
TRBV4-2,TRBJ2-6,CASSYLGRDSGANVLTF
TRBV5-1,TRBJ2-5,CASSLIRGGGETQYF
TRBV15,TRBJ2-1,CATSRGPEEQFF
TRBV19,TRBJ1-2,CASSTGRGLNYGYTF
TRBV28,TRBJ2-3,CASSPWREGSDTQYF
TRBV4-3,TRBJ1-1,CASSLRQGTMNTEAFF